A selection of T cell receptor beta chains follows, all from one sample in a study of blood T cells in healthy people across ages. TCRdb recomputed calls from the 5' RACE reads with MiXCR, one row per CDR3 protein. The table records fewer than 2,000,000 distinct CDR3 sequences, around 40% of them present only once. The specimen was blood. All receptors derive from a human donor in good health. The CDR3 runs from the conserved cysteine through the conserved F or W. A D gene is named only where the DNA matches it firmly. Size is stated for part of the rows, as once, few or many counts, or as a class when the clone is expanded.

d_gene	j_gene	abundance	v_gene	CDR3nt	CDR3aa
-	TRBJ2-2	few	TRBV12-3/TRBV12-4	TGTGCCAGCAGTTTCGGCTCCCCCCGCACCGGGGAGCTGTTTTTT	CASSFGSPRTGELFF
-	TRBJ2-7	-	TRBV18	TGTGCCAGCTCACCGAACCTCTCAGGAATTCCCTACGAGCAGTACTTC	CASSPNLSGIPYEQYF
TRBD2	TRBJ2-3	-	TRBV6-6	TGTGCCAGCAGAGGGACTAGCGGGGGGGTAGATGCGCAGTATTTT	CASRGTSGGVDAQYF
TRBD2	TRBJ2-5	-	TRBV7-2	TGTGCCAGCAGCCCCCCGGGACTAGCGGTCCAAGAGACCCAGTACTTC	CASSPPGLAVQETQYF
-	TRBJ1-1	-	TRBV12-3/TRBV12-4	TGTGCCAGCAGTTTAGCGATAATAAGGGTGGGCGACACTGAAGCTTTCTTT	CASSLAIIRVGDTEAFF
-	TRBJ2-5	-	TRBV2	TGTGCCAGCAGTTCCCCCAGGGGGGCGTACCAAGAGACCCAGTACTTC	CASSSPRGAYQETQYF
-	TRBJ2-3	-	TRBV20-1	TGCAGTGCTAGTTTTGGCGGGGCCACAGATACGCAGTATTTT	CSASFGGATDTQYF
TRBD1	TRBJ1-4	few	TRBV10-3	TGTGCCATCAGTGGTTCCCCGGGACAGGGATACACTAATGAAAAACTGTTTTTT	CAISGSPGQGYTNEKLFF
-	TRBJ2-5	-	TRBV10-3	TGTGCCATCAGTGATTTAGGCAGTCAAGAGACCCAGTACTTC	CAISDLGSQETQYF
TRBD2	TRBJ2-5	-	TRBV20-1	TGCAGTGCTTCCGGGACTAGCGGGGGGGCGGTGGAGACCCAGTACTTC	CSASGTSGGAVETQYF